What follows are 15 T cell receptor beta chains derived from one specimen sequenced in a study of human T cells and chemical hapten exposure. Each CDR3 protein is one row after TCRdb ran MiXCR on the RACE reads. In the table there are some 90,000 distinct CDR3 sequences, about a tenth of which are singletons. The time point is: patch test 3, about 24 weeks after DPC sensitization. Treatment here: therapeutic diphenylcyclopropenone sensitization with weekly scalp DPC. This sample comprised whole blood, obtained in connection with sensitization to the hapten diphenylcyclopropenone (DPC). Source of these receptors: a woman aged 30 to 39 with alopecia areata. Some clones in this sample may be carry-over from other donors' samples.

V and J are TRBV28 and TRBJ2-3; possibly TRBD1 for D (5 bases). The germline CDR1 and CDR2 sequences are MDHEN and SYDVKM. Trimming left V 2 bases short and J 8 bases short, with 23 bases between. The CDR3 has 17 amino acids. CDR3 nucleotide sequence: TGTGCCAGCAGTTTACCTCAGGGCAGGAATTTTGCGAGTACGCAGTATTTT. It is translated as CASSLPQGRNFASTQYF.

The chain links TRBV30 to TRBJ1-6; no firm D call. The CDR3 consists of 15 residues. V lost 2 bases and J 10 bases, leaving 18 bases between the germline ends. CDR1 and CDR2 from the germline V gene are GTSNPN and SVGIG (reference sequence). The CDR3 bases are TGTGCCTGGAGTATGGCTGGAAGGGAGCGGTCACCCCTCCACTTT. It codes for CAWSMAGRERSPLHF. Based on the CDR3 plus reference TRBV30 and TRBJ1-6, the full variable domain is SQTIHQWPATLVQPVGSPLSLECTVEGTSNPNLYWYRQAAGRGLQLLFYSVGIGQISSEVPQNLSASRPQDRQFILSSKKLLLSDSGFYLCAWSMAGRERSPLHFGNGTRLTVT.

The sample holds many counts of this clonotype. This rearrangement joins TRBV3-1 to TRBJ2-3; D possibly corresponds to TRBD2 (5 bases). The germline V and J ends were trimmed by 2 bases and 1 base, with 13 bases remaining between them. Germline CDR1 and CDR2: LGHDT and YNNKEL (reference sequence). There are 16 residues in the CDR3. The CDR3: CASSQRTGGGTDTQYF. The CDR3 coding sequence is TGTGCCAGCAGCCAAAGGACTGGAGGCGGCACAGATACGCAGTATTTT.

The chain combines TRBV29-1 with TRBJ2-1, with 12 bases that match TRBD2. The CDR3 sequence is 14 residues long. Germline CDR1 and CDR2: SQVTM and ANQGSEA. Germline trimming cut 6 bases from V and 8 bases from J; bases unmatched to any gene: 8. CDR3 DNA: TGCAGCGTCGAGACTAGCGGGAGTTTCTATGAGCAGTTCTTC. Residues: CSVETSGSFYEQFF.

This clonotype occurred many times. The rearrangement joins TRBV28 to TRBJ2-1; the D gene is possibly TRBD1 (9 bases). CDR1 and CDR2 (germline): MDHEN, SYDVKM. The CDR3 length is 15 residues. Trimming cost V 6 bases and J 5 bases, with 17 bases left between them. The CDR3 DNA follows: TGTGCCAGCAGATTAGCGGGACAGGGAAACAATGAGCAGTTCTTC. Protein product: CASRLAGQGNNEQFF.

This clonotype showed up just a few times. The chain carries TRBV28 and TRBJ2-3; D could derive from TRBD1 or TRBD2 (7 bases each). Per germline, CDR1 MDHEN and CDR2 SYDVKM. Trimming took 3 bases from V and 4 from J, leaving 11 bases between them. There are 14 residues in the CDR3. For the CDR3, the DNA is TGTGCCAGCAGTTTCAGGGGGGGCCCAGATACGCAGTATTTT. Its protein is CASSFRGGPDTQYF. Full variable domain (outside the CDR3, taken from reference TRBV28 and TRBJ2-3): DVKVTQSSRYLVKRTGEKVFLECVQDMDHENMFWYRQDPGLGLRLIYFSYDVKMKEKGDIPEGYSVSREKKERFSLILESASTNQTSMYLCASSFRGGPDTQYFGPGTRLTVL.

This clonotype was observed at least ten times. The CDR3 coding sequence is TGTGCCATCAGTCCGTTGCCATATGGCTACACCTTC. Translated: CAISPLPYGYTF. The rearrangement links TRBV10-3 to TRBJ1-2; unclear D gene. The V end lost 5 bases, the J end lost 5 bases, and 9 bases lay between the germline ends. This CDR3 comprises 12 residues. Germline V lookup: CDR1 ENHRY, CDR2 SYGVKD.

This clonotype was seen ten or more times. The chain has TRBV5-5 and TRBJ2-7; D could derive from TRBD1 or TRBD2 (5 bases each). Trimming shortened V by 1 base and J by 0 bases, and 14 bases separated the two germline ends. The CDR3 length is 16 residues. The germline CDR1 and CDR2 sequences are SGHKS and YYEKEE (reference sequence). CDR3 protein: CASSLPGTGSSYEQYV. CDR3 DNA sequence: TGTGCCAGCAGCTTGCCGGGGACGGGGAGCTCCTACGAGCAGTACGTC.

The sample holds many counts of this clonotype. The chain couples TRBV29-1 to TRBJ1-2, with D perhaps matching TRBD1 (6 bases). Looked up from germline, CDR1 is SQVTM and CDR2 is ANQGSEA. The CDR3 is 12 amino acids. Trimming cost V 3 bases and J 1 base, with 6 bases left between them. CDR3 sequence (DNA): TGCAGCGTTGAGGACAGTAACTATGGCTACACCTTC. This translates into CSVEDSNYGYTF.

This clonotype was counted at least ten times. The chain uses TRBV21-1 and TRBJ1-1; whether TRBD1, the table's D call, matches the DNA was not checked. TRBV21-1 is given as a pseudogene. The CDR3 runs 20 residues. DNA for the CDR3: TGTGCCAGCAGTCCTCCGCCTGTTGGGGGATGTGGAGGTCTTAACACTGAAGCTTTCTTT. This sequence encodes CASSPPPVGGCGGLNTEAFF.

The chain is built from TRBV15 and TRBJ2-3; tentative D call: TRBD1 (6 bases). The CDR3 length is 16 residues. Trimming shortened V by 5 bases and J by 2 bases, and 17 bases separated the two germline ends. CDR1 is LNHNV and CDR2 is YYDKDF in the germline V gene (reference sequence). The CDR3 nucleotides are TGTGCCACCAGCCCGCGGACAGCTAAGAACACAGATACGCAGTATTTT. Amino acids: CATSPRTAKNTDTQYF.

The CDR3 is CASSLGAGTGIGYTF. The DNA of the CDR3 is TGCGCCAGCAGCTTAGGCGCGGGGACAGGGATCGGCTACACCTTC. The chain employs TRBV5-1 and TRBJ1-2, with 9 bases aligning to TRBD1. Germline trimming cut 2 bases from V and 8 bases from J; bases unmatched to any gene: 10. Germline V lookup: CDR1 SGHRS, CDR2 YFSETQ. CDR3 length: 15 residues.

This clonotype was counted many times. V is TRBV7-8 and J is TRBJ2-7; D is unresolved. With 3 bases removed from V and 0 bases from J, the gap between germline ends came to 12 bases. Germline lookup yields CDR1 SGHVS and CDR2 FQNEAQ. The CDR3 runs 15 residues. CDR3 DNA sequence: TGTGCCAGCAGCTTTGGCAGACCACCCTCCTACGAGCAGTACTTC. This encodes CASSFGRPPSYEQYF.

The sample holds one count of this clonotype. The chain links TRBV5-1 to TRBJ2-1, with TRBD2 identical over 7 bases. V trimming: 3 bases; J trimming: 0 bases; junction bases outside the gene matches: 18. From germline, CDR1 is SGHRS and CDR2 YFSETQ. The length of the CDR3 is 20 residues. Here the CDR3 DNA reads TGCGCCAGCAGCTGGGACGGGAGGCGGTGGAGGTCCAGCTCCTACAATGAGCAGTTCTTC. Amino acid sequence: CASSWDGRRWRSSSYNEQFF. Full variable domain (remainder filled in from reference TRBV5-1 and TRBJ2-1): KAGVTQTPRYLIKTRGQQVTLSCSPISGHRSVSWYQQTPGQGLQFLFEYFSETQRNKGNFPGRFSGRQFSNSRSEMNVSTLELGDSALYLCASSWDGRRWRSSSYNEQFFGPGTRLTVL.

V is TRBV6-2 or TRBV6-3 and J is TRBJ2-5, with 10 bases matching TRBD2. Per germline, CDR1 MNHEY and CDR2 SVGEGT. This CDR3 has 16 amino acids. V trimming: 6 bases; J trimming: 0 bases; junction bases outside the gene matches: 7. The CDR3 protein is CASSPGLATYQETQYF. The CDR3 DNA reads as TGTGCCAGCAGCCCGGGACTAGCGACCTACCAAGAGACCCAGTACTTC.